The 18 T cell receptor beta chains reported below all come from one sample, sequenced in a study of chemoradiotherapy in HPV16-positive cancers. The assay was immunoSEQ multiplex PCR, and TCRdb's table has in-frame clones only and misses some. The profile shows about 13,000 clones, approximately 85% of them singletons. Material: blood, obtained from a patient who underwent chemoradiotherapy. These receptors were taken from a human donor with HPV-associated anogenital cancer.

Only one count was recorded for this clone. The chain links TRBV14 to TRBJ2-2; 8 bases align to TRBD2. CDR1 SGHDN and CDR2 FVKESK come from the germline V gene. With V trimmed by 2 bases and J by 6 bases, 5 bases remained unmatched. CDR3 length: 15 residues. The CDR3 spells CASSQRFGGAGELFF. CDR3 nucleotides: TGTGCCAGCAGCCAACGTTTCGGGGGGGCCGGGGAGCTGTTTTTT.

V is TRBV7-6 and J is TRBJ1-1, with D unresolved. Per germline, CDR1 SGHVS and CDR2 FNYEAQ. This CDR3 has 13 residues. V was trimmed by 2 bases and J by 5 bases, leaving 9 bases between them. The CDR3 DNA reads TGTGCCAGCAGCTTACCGCTAAAGACTGAAGCTTTCTTT. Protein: CASSLPLKTEAFF.

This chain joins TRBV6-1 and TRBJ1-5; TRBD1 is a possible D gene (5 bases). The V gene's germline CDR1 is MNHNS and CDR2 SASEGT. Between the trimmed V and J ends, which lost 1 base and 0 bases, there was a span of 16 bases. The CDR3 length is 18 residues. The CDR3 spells CASSEGGVGVHSNQPQHF. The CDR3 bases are TGTGCCAGCAGTGAAGGGGGGGTAGGGGTTCATAGCAATCAGCCCCAGCATTTT.

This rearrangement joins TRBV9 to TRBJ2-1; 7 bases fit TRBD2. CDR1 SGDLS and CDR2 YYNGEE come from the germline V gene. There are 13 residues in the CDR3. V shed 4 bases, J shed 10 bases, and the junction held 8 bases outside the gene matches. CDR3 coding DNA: TGTGCCAGCAGCCCCTCGACTAGCAACGAGCAGTTCTTC. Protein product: CASSPSTSNEQFF.

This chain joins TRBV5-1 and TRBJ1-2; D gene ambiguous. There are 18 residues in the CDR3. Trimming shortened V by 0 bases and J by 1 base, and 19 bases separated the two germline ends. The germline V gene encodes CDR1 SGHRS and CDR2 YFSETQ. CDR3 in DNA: TGCGCCAGCAGCTTGGGACCCGAGACTAAATTTCTTAACTATGGCTACACCTTC. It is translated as CASSLGPETKFLNYGYTF.

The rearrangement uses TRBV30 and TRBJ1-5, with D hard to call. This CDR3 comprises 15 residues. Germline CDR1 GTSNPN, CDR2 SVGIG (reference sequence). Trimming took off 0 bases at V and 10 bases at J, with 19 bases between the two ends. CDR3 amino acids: CAWSVPSGRFFPQHF. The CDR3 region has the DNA TGTGCCTGGAGTGTACCTTCTGGGAGGTTTTTTCCCCAGCATTTT.

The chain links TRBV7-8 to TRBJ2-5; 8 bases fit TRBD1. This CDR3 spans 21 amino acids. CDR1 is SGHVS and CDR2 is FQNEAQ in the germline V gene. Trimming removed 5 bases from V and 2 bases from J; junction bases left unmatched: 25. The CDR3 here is CASSHTISRQGWMELQETQYF. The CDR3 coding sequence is TGTGCCAGCAGCCATACTATTAGCCGACAGGGGTGGATGGAGCTACAAGAGACCCAGTACTTC.

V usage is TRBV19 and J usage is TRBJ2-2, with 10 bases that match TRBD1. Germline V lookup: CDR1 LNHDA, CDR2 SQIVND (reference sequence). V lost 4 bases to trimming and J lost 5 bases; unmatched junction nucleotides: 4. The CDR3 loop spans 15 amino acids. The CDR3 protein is CASSTRQGATGELFF. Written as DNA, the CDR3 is TGTGCCAGTAGTACCAGACAGGGGGCGACCGGGGAGCTGTTTTTT. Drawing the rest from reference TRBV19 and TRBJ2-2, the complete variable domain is DGGITQSPKYLFRKEGQNVTLSCEQNLNHDAMYWYRQDPGQGLRLIYYSQIVNDFQKGDIAEGYSVSREKKESFPLTVTSAQKNPTAFYLCASSTRQGATGELFFGEGSRLTVL.

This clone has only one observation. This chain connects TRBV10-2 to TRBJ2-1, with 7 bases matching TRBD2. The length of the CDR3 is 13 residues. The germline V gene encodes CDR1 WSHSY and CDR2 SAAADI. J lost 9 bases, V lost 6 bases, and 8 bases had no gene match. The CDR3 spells CASRGLGAGEQFF. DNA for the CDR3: TGCGCCAGCAGAGGACTAGGGGCCGGTGAGCAGTTCTTC.

The CDR3, as DNA: TGTGCCAGCTCCCCAGATACGCAGTATTTT. Its protein is CASSPDTQYF. The V gene is TRBV18, the J gene TRBJ2-3; no firm D call. Germline V gene data show CDR1 as KGHSH and CDR2 as LQKENI. This CDR3 is built from 10 residues. Between the trimmed V and J ends, which lost 6 bases and 4 bases, there was a span of 2 bases.

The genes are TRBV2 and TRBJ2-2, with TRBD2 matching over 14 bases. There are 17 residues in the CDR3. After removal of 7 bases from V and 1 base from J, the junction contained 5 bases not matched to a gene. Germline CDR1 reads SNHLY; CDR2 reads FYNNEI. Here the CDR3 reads CASNTGTSGRNTGELFF. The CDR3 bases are TGTGCCAGCAACACTGGGACTAGCGGGAGGAACACCGGGGAGCTGTTTTTT.

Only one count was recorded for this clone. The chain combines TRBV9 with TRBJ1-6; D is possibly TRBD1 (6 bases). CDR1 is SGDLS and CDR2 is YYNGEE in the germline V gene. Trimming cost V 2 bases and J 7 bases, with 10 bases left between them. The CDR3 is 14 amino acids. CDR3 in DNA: TGTGCCAGCAGCGTTACAGGGCGGAATTCACCCCTCCACTTT. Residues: CASSVTGRNSPLHF.

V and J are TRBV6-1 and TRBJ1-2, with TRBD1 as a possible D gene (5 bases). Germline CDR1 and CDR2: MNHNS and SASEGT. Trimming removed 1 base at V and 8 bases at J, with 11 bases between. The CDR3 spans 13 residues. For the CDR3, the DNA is TGTGCCAGCAGTGAAGGGTTCGGGGACGGCTACACCTTC. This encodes CASSEGFGDGYTF.

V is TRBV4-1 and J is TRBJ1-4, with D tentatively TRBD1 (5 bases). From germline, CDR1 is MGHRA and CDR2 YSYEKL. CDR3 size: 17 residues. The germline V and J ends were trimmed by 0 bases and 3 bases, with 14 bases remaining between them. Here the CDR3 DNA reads TGCGCCAGCAGCCAAGATCCCGACCGGGGGTCTAATGAAAAACTGTTTTTT. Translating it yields CASSQDPDRGSNEKLFF.

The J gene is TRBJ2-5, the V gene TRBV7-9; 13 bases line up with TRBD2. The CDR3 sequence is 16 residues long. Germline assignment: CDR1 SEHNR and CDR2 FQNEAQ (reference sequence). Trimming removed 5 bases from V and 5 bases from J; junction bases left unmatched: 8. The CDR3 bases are TGTGCCAGCAGCCGAAGTGTGACTAGCGGGGGGGAGACCCAGTACTTC. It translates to CASSRSVTSGGETQYF.

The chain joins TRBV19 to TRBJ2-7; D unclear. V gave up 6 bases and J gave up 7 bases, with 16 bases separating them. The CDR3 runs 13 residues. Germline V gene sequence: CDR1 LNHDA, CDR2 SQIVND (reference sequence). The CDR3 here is CASRETGRSEQYF. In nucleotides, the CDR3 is TGTGCCAGTAGGGAAACCGGACGCTCGGAGCAGTACTTC.

CDR3 in amino acids: CTSRRDSSSSTDTQYF. In DNA, the CDR3 is TGCACCAGCAGGCGGGACAGCTCTTCTAGCACAGATACGCAGTATTTT. The chain employs TRBV1 and TRBJ2-3; TRBD1 was called by the table and not checked on the DNA. TRBV1 is shown as a pseudogene. The CDR3 is made up of 16 amino acids.

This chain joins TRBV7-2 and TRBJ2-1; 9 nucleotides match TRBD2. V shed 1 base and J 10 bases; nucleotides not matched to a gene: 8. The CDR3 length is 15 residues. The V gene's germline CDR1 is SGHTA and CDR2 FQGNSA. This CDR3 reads CASSLVGSGGREQFF. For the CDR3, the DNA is TGTGCCAGCAGCTTAGTGGGTAGCGGGGGTAGGGAGCAGTTCTTC.